The clone carrying this T cell receptor beta chain was picked up one time. Deletions cut 7 bases from V and 0 bases from J, with 12 bases between. Per the germline V gene, CDR1 is LNHDA and CDR2 is SQIVND (reference sequence). The CDR3 loop spans 14 amino acids. This sample is drawn from a study of blood T cell repertoires in COVID-19. Overall study context: Whether acute or convalescent, the COVID-19 samples came from the United States, Italy and Spain. PBMCs, B-cell-depleted T cells, or T cells provided the cDNA or gDNA that made up the material.

Patients at the Seattle site were enrolled during active infection and followed longitudinally. Method: immunoSEQ multiplex PCR; TCRdb's copy keeps in-frame clones and lacks some. The sample records about 300,000 clones, about 93% being singletons. Sequencing was performed on peripheral blood. V is TRBV19 and J is TRBJ1-1; possibly TRBD1 for D (6 bases). The TCR was taken from a woman in her twenties or thirties with COVID-19, enrolled during active disease. CDR3 amino acids: CASTPGVMNTEAFF. The CDR3 region has the DNA TGTGCCAGTACACCAGGGGTTATGAACACTGAAGCTTTCTTT.